Listed here is a single T cell receptor (beta chain). Its antigen is unknown. These data originate in a study of cytomegalovirus exposure and HLA in healthy donors. Study details: HLA-typed donors were the source of about 85 million unique TCRs, which an early data release held. Study-level points and caveats: It was only CMV serostatus that was available as immune exposure information. The analysis excluded some indistinguishable V segments, including TRBV6-2 and TRBV6-3.

CDR1 SGHTA and CDR2 FQGNSA come from the germline V gene. Losses at the gene ends were 5 bases for V and 10 bases for J; bases not matched to a gene: 7. The CDR3 runs 15 residues. Researchers ran the PCR with 60 Vbeta and 13 Jbeta primers. Sequencing was performed with immunoSEQ multiplex PCR; in TCRdb, only in-frame clones are kept and a portion is missing. The sample includes about 130,000 clones, roughly 80% of them seen just once. Sequencing was carried out using PBMCs. The TCR originated in a man aged 35-49 years in good health and CMV-seronegative. The chain carries TRBV7-2 and TRBJ1-6, with 11 positions matching TRBD1. This CDR3 is CASSLDRGLWSPLHF. The CDR3 DNA reads TGTGCCAGCAGCCTGGACAGGGGGCTTTGGTCACCCCTCCACTTT.